Listed below are T cell receptor beta chains from one sample, sequenced in a study of blood T cell repertoires in COVID-19. Using immunoSEQ multiplex PCR, the repertoire was profiled, and TCRdb retains in-frame clones only, with some absent. The repertoire has 24,000 or so clones, approximately 90% of them found once; the top ten carry roughly 18%. The specimen sequenced was peripheral blood. The receptors come from a woman aged 80 or older with acute or convalescent COVID-19. Each CDR3 is given with its conserved first and last residue. A D gene is named only where the DNA matches it firmly. Size tells how often a clone was seen (once, few, many) or the class of an expanded clone, and some rows leave it out.

clone size	V gene	J gene	D gene	CDR3 protein	CDR3 DNA
-	TRBV10-2	TRBJ2-7	-	CASSGQSSSYEQYF	TGCGCCAGCAGTGGACAGTCGAGCTCCTACGAGCAGTACTTC
once	TRBV15	TRBJ2-3	-	CATSRDRGPNTQYF	TGTGCCACCAGCAGAGATAGAGGCCCGAATACGCAGTATTTT
-	TRBV27	TRBJ1-4	-	CASSPRHLNEKLFF	TGTGCCAGCAGTCCGAGACACCTTAATGAAAAACTGTTTTTT
-	TRBV6-6	TRBJ1-1	TRBD1	CASRWDRGTEAFF	TGTGCCAGCAGATGGGACAGGGGCACTGAAGCTTTCTTT
-	TRBV21-1	TRBJ2-2	-	CASSTSTGLNTGELFF	TGTGCCAGCAGCACTTCAACAGGATTGAACACCGGGGAGCTGTTTTTT
few	TRBV30	TRBJ1-6	-	CAWSRTQPSSNSPLHF	TGTGCCTGGAGTAGGACACAGCCTTCTTCTAATTCACCCCTCCACTTT
once	TRBV5-1	TRBJ1-1	-	CASSLGSQNTEAFF	TGCGCCAGCAGCTTGGGCTCACAGAACACTGAAGCTTTCTTT
-	TRBV18	TRBJ2-3	-	CASSPEETDTQYF	TGTGCCAGCTCACCAGAGGAGACGGATACGCAGTATTTT
-	TRBV19	TRBJ1-5	-	CASTMDKQPQHF	TGTGCCAGTACCATGGACAAACAGCCCCAGCATTTT
-	TRBV5-1	TRBJ1-2	-	CASSLSRDRGYTF	TGCGCCAGCAGCTTGTCCAGGGATCGCGGCTACACCTTC
-	TRBV18	TRBJ1-5	-	CASSAGGISNQPQHF	TGTGCCAGCTCCGCGGGGGGGATTAGCAATCAGCCCCAGCATTTT
once	TRBV3-1/TRBV3-2	TRBJ2-3	TRBD2	CASSQAVSGGPATDTQYF	TGTGCCAGCAGCCAAGCGGTTAGCGGGGGGCCGGCTACAGATACGCAGTATTTT
-	TRBV3-1/TRBV3-2	TRBJ1-3	-	CASSPRRTSSGNTIYF	TGTGCCAGCAGCCCCCGGAGAACAAGCTCTGGAAACACCATATATTTT
-	TRBV6-4	TRBJ2-3	-	CASSDGQGGTDTQYF	TGTGCCAGCAGTGACGGGCAGGGTGGGACAGATACGCAGTATTTT
once	TRBV10-3	TRBJ1-2	TRBD1	CAISSGQGFGYTF	TGTGCCATCAGTTCGGGACAGGGGTTTGGCTACACCTTC
-	TRBV29-1	TRBJ1-5	-	CSVAGYSNQPQHF	TGCAGCGTTGCAGGGTATAGCAATCAGCCCCAGCATTTT
-	TRBV24-1	TRBJ2-7	TRBD1	CATSPNPGTGTYEQYF	TGTGCCACCAGTCCAAACCCAGGGACAGGGACCTACGAGCAGTACTTC
-	TRBV19	TRBJ1-2	-	CASSTLDGIRSYGYTF	TGTGCCAGTAGTACCCTCGATGGCATCCGGAGCTATGGCTACACCTTC
-	TRBV9	TRBJ1-1	-	CASSEGSGEAFF	TGTGCCAGCAGCGAAGGCTCAGGAGAAGCTTTCTTT
-	TRBV6-6	TRBJ1-1	-	CASSYSRTENTEAFF	TGTGCCAGCAGTTACTCGAGGACAGAGAACACTGAAGCTTTCTTT
once	TRBV11-2	TRBJ1-2	-	CASSLPGGGSNYGYTF	TGTGCCAGCAGCCTACCCGGCGGGGGGAGCAACTATGGCTACACCTTC
few	TRBV19	TRBJ2-3	-	CASRPLAAGTDTQYF	TGTGCCAGTAGACCTCTGGCGGCCGGCACAGATACGCAGTATTTT
-	TRBV18	TRBJ2-1	-	CASSPLAETGPNEQFF	TGTGCCAGCTCACCCCTCGCTGAAACAGGGCCCAATGAGCAGTTCTTC
-	TRBV7-2	TRBJ2-1	TRBD2	CASSLSGGRNNEQFF	TGTGCCAGCAGCTTGAGCGGGGGGCGCAACAATGAGCAGTTCTTC
-	TRBV6-6	TRBJ1-6	-	CASSYQGSPFDSPLHF	TGTGCCAGCAGTTACCAGGGGTCTCCTTTTGATTCACCCCTCCACTTT
-	TRBV21-1	TRBJ2-7	-	CASSTKLAGGTYEQYF	TGTGCCAGCAGCACCAAACTAGCGGGGGGTACCTACGAGCAGTACTTC
-	TRBV5-1	TRBJ2-1	TRBD2	CASSLAISSGRVDEQFF	TGCGCCAGCAGCTTGGCCATTTCGAGCGGGAGGGTCGATGAGCAGTTCTTC
-	TRBV10-3	TRBJ1-2	-	CAISDVEVSGYTF	TGTGCCATCAGTGATGTTGAGGTATCTGGCTACACCTTC
-	TRBV11-2	TRBJ2-6	-	CALMGANVLTF	TGTGCCTTAATGGGGGCCAACGTCCTGACTTTC
-	TRBV6-5	TRBJ1-2	-	CASSYSSRLNYGYTF	TGTGCCAGCAGTTACTCGTCCAGACTGAACTATGGCTACACCTTC
-	TRBV12-3/TRBV12-4	TRBJ2-3	-	CASSFKGGDTQYF	TGTGCCAGCAGTTTCAAGGGGGGGGATACGCAGTATTTT
-	TRBV4-1	TRBJ2-7	TRBD1	CASSQGDRRYEQYF	TGCGCCAGCAGCCAAGGGGACAGGAGGTACGAGCAGTACTTC
once	TRBV7-9	TRBJ2-1	TRBD1	CASSLLQGAYNEQFF	TGTGCCAGCAGCTTACTACAGGGGGCCTACAATGAGCAGTTCTTC